This TCR beta chain was profiled in a study of T-cell memory formation after mild COVID-19. Study details: Among the donors, TCR clusters were largely specific to each donor.

This clonotype came up a few times. Its antigen is currently unknown. Notes on the study in general: Cross-reactive memory seemingly joined, as some responding clones were found in pre-infection memory.

After 5'RACE with constant-segment primers, TCR alpha and TCR beta cDNA libraries carrying sample barcodes and UMIs were obtained. TCRdb ran MiXCR on the 5' RACE reads and lists one entry per CDR3 protein. The sample holds over 95,000 distinct CDR3 sequences; roughly 20% are singletons and the top ten take 41%. V dropped 5 bases and J dropped 2; count of bases not matched to a gene: 7. The CDR3 loop spans 17 amino acids. The sequence was collected from a man younger than 35 who had mild COVID-19 (a few samples of this study predate the infection). Cell type and time point are not known. Sequencing was carried out using PBMCs or a T cell subset sorted from them (not recorded which). V and J are TRBV12-3 or TRBV12-4 and TRBJ2-3; 13 bases are a match to TRBD2. CDR3 coding DNA: TGTGCCAGCAGTCCGGGACTAGCGGGGCTTAACACAGATACGCAGTATTTT. This translates into CASSPGLAGLNTDTQYF.